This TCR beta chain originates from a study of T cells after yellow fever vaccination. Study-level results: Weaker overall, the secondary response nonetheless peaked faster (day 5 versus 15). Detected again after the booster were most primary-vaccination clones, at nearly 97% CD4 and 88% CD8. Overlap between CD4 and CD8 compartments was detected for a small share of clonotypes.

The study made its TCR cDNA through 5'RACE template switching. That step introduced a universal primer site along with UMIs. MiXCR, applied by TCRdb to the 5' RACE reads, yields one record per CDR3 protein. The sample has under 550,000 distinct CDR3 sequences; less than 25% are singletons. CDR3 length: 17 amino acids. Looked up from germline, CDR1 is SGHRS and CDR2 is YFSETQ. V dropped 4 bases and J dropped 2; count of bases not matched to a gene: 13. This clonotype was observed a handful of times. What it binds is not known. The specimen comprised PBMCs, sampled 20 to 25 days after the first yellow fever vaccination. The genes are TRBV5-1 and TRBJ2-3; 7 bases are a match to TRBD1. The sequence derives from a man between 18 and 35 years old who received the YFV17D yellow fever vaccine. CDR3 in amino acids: CASSLTPGGMITDTQYF. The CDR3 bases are TGCGCCAGCAGCCTAACTCCAGGGGGAATGATCACAGATACGCAGTATTTT.